The T cell receptor beta chain under discussion was sequenced for a study of OX40 agonist ivuxolimab in advanced cancers. For the study at large: Dose-escalation patients suffered from hepatocellular carcinoma, melanoma, renal cell or head and neck cancer.

Germline CDR1 MGHRA, CDR2 YSYEKL. The CDR3 is 14 residues long. The V and J ends lost 1 base and 8 bases, in that order; junction bases with no gene match: 7. The study's findings and limits: It was also the case that some nonresponders had low normalized T-cell clonal expansion. Both CD4+ and CD8+ T cell populations in blood had undergone clonal expansion by week 6 at 0.1 to 3.0 mg/kg.

Autoimmune disease history or systemic immunosuppression was exclusionary. The protocol was immunoSEQ multiplex PCR, while the TCRdb copy is restricted to in-frame clones and leaves out a portion. The table includes 34,000 or so clones, roughly four fifths detected once. As for this clone: The antigen is undetermined.

The source was CD4+ or CD8+ T cells sorted from blood, collected in a trial of the OX40 agonist ivuxolimab. The sequence was collected from an adult with an advanced solid tumor such as melanoma, head and neck, liver or kidney cancer. The chain employs TRBV4-1 and TRBJ1-2; 7 bases line up with TRBD1. CDR3 nucleotide sequence: TGCGCCAGCAGCCAAGCGAGGGGGCTGGGAGGCTACACCTTC. The encoded protein is CASSQARGLGGYTF.